The 9 T cell receptor beta chains given below trace back to one sample, sequenced in a study of a mutant IDH1 vaccine in newly diagnosed glioma. Time point noted: week 5, during vaccination. Vaccinated patients received 300 ug of mutant IDH1 20-mer peptide per dose, with topical imiquimod. No antigen is known for these receptors. The table came from immunoSEQ multiplex PCR; TCRdb's copy has only in-frame clones and leaves some out. The table records over 55,000 clones, roughly 82% of them present only once. This specimen was PBMCs, taken from a glioma patient whose treatment included an IDH1 peptide vaccine. These receptors came from a woman aged 18-35 years with glioma. Some clones in this sample may be carry-over from other donors' samples.

The J gene is TRBJ2-2, the V gene TRBV7-9, with 15 bases lining up with TRBD2. Germline trimming cut 5 bases from V and 2 bases from J; bases unmatched to any gene: 3. Germline V gives CDR1 SEHNR, CDR2 FQNEAQ (reference sequence). This CDR3 region has 17 residues. In DNA form, the CDR3 reads TGTGCCAGCAGCCCGGGACTAGCGGGAGGCAACACCGGGGAGCTGTTTTTT. Protein: CASSPGLAGGNTGELFF. Looking up the rest from reference TRBV7-9 and TRBJ2-2 gives the full variable domain: DTGVSQNPRHKITKRGQNVTFRCDPISEHNRLYWYRQTLGQGPEFLTYFQNEAQLEKSRLLSDRFSAERPKGSFSTLEIQRTEQGDSAMYLCASSPGLAGGNTGELFFGEGSRLTVL.

V usage is TRBV5-6 and J usage is TRBJ2-7; D uncertain. V was clipped by 0 bases and J by 6 bases, with 4 bases between them. CDR3 length: 11 residues. The germline gives CDR1 SGHDT, CDR2 YYEEEE. CDR3 DNA: TGTGCCAGCAGCTTGGAGATCGAGCAGTACTTC. As protein: CASSLEIEQYF. The whole variable domain, remainder taken from reference TRBV5-6 and TRBJ2-7, is DAGVTQSPTHLIKTRGQQVTLRCSPKSGHDTVSWYQQALGQGPQFIFQYYEEEERQRGNFPDRFSGHQFPNYSSELNVNALLLGDSALYLCASSLEIEQYFGPGTRLTVT.

The rearrangement joins TRBV7-9 to TRBJ2-3; D gene unclear. Trimming cost V 1 base and J 6 bases, with 11 bases left between them. Germline loops: CDR1 SEHNR, CDR2 FQNEAQ (reference sequence). The length of the CDR3 is 14 residues. The CDR3 DNA reads TGTGCCAGCAGCTTAGGTCACGGTTCGGATACGCAGTATTTT. Its translation: CASSLGHGSDTQYF.

CDR3 sequence (DNA): TGTGCCATCAGTGAGAGGTCAGGGGTTGGCTACACCTTC. Translated, it gives CAISERSGVGYTF. This chain connects TRBV10-3 to TRBJ1-2; D possibly corresponds to TRBD1 (6 bases). The CDR3 is made up of 13 amino acids. The ends were cut back, 2 bases at V and 7 bases at J, with 11 bases in the middle. From germline, CDR1 is ENHRY and CDR2 SYGVKD.

The chain couples TRBV5-4 to TRBJ2-2; D is uncertain. This CDR3 contains 14 residues. The V end lost 0 bases, the J end lost 3 bases, and 6 bases lay between the germline ends. Germline CDR1 SGHNT, CDR2 YYREEE (reference sequence). The CDR3, as DNA: TGTGCCAGCAGCTTGGGCGGAGACACCGGGGAGCTGTTTTTT. Protein product: CASSLGGDTGELFF.

J is TRBJ1-2 and V is TRBV19; no clear D. Germline CDR1 and CDR2: LNHDA and SQIVND (reference sequence). V shed 0 bases and J shed 0 bases, with 8 bases lying between them. The CDR3 is 15 residues long. Here the CDR3 DNA reads TGTGCCAGTAGTATAGAGGGAGTCACTAACTATGGCTACACCTTC. As protein: CASSIEGVTNYGYTF.

Concerning this clone itself: One end of the junction does not line up with germline, which may come from a read error. The chain combines TRBV7-2 with TRBJ2-7, with D possibly being TRBD2 (5 bases). The CDR3 runs 14 residues. Germline V CDR1 and CDR2: SGHTA, FQGNSA. The CDR3 DNA sequence: TGTGCCAACAGCCCCGACGGGAACCCCTACGAGCAGTACTTC. Its translation is CANSPDGNPYEQYF.

The J gene is TRBJ2-5, the V gene TRBV7-9; perhaps TRBD1 as D (6 bases). Germline V gene lookup returns CDR1 SEHNR and CDR2 FQNEAQ (reference sequence). Trimming removed 5 bases from V and 4 bases from J, with 17 bases in between. This CDR3 is 15 amino acids long. The DNA of the CDR3 is TGTGCCAGCAGCCGCACGGACAGTCAGGGAGAGACCCAGTACTTC. Amino acids: CASSRTDSQGETQYF.

V gene TRBV15 combines with J gene TRBJ1-2; D is undetermined. Germline V CDR1 and CDR2: LNHNV, YYDKDF (reference sequence). This CDR3 is 16 amino acids long. V was shortened by 5 bases and J by 4 bases, with 20 bases between the two germline ends. CDR3 bases: TGTGCCACCAGCGAATTGCTAAGTGGAAAGACCTATGGCTACACCTTC. Protein product: CATSELLSGKTYGYTF.